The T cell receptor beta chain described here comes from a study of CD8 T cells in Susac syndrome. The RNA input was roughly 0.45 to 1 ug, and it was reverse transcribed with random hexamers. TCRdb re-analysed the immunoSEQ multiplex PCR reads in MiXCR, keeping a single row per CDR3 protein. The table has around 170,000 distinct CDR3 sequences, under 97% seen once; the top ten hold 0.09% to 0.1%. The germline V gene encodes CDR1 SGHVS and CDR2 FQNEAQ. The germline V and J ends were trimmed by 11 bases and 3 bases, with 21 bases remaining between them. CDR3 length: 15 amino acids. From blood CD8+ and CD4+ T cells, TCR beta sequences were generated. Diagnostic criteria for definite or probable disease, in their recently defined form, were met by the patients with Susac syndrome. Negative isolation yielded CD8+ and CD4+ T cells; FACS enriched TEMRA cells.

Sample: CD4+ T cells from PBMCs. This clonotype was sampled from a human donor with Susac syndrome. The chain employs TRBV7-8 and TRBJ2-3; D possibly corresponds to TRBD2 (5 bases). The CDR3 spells CASAPSIQRTDTQYF. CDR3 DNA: TGTGCCTCAGCCCCCAGCATACAGCGGACAGATACGCAGTATTTT.